This T cell receptor (beta chain) was identified during a study of cytomegalovirus exposure and HLA in healthy donors. CDR1 and CDR2 (germline): SGHRS, YFSETQ. V lost 0 bases and J lost 8, with 11 bases in between. This CDR3 comprises 13 residues. The study's findings and limits: Because they were indistinguishable, some V segments, including TRBV6-2 and TRBV6-3, were excluded. Across donors, sequencing depth was assumed by presence/absence analyses to be roughly uniform. In a later analysis, HLA-associated beta chains showed higher expansion and lower generation probabilities than comparable chains.

With regard to this clone: Its antigen is currently unknown.

60 Vbeta and 13 Jbeta primers were used in PCR. The assay was immunoSEQ multiplex PCR, and TCRdb's table has in-frame clones only and misses some. The sample totals 100,000 to 150,000 clones. The sequencing sample was made of PBMCs. The source is a man aged 40-49 years in good health and CMV-seronegative. The chain has TRBV5-1 and TRBJ1-2; maybe TRBD1 (5 bases). The CDR3 loop is CASSLAGSQGYTF. For the CDR3, the DNA is TGCGCCAGCAGCTTGGCAGGGTCGCAGGGCTACACCTTC. Full variable domain (missing parts from reference TRBV5-1 and TRBJ1-2): KAGVTQTPRYLIKTRGQQVTLSCSPISGHRSVSWYQQTPGQGLQFLFEYFSETQRNKGNFPGRFSGRQFSNSRSEMNVSTLELGDSALYLCASSLAGSQGYTFGSGTRLTVV.